This entry lists 4 T cell receptor beta chains sequenced from one sample in a study of CD4 T cells in relation to SARS-CoV-2 and coronaviruses. Which antigens these TCRs recognize remains unknown. Unexposed donor CD4+ T cells date from 2011-2018, before the COVID-19 pandemic. The cells were cultured for about ten days before CD4+ T cells were isolated. Clones were read by immunoSEQ multiplex PCR, and TCRdb kept only the in-frame ones, dropping some. The sample holds more than 9,500 clones, 69% seen once. The specimen sequenced was CD4+ T cells from PBMCs, cultured in vitro. Receptor source: a human donor in good health.

The V and J genes are TRBV4-1 and TRBJ2-7, with 8 bases matching TRBD1. Germline values: CDR1 MGHRA, CDR2 YSYEKL. The CDR3 sequence is 16 residues long. After removal of 1 base from V and 5 bases from J, the junction contained 10 bases not matched to a gene. CDR3 sequence (DNA): TGCGCCAGCAGCCAAGGCCCCGGGACAGGTCGTAACGAGCAGTACTTC. This encodes CASSQGPGTGRNEQYF.

V gene TRBV7-3 combines with J gene TRBJ2-7, with 7 bases aligning to TRBD2. Trimming took 9 bases from V and 7 from J; bases not matched to a gene: 12. This CDR3 contains 13 residues. Germline assignment: CDR1 SGHTA and CDR2 FQGTGA. As DNA, the CDR3 is TGTGCCAGTCGTTCCGCGGGAGCTCGGGAGCAGTACTTC. Its translation is CASRSAGAREQYF.

This chain joins TRBV24-1 and TRBJ2-5; maybe TRBD2 (8 bases). From germline, CDR1 is KGHDR and CDR2 SFDVKD. The CDR3 has 16 residues. V dropped 4 bases and J dropped 5 bases, with 19 bases sitting between them. The CDR3 region is CATSDPGQRERETQYF. CDR3 DNA: TGTGCCACCAGTGACCCGGGACAGCGGGAGCGGGAGACCCAGTACTTC.

The CDR3 sequence: CASSLSPSGSYNEQFF. The CDR3 coding sequence is TGTGCCAGCAGCTTATCTCCTAGCGGGAGCTACAATGAGCAGTTCTTC. The rearrangement uses TRBV7-3 and TRBJ2-1; 10 bases map to TRBD2. V lost 2 bases, J lost 3 bases, and 4 bases stayed unmatched. The germline V gene encodes CDR1 SGHTA and CDR2 FQGTGA. The CDR3 is 16 residues long.